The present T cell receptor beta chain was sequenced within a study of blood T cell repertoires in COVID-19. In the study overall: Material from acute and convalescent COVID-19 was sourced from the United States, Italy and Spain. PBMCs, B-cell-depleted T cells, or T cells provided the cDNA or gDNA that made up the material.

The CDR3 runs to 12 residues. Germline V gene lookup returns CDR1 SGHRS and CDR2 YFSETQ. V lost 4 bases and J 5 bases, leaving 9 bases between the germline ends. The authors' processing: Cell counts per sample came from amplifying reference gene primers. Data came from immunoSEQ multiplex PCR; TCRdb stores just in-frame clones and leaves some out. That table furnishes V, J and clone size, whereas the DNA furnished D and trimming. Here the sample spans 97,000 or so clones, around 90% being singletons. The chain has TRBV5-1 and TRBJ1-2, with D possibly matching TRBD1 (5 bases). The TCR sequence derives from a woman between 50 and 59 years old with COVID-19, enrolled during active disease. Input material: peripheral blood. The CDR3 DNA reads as TGCGCCAGCAGCCCCTCAGGGTATGGCTACACCTTC. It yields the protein CASSPSGYGYTF.